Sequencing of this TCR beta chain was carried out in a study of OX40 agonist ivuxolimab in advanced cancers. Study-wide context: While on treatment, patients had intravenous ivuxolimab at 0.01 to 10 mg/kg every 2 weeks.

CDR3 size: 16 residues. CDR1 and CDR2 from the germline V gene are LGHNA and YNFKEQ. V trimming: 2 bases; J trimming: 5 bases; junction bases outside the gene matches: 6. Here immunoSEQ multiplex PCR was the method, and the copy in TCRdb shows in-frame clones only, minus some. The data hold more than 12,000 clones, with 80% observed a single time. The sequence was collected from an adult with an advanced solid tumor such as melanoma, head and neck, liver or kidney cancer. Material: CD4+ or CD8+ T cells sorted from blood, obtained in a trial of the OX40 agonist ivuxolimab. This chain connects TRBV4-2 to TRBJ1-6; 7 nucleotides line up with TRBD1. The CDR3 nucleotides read TGTGCCAGCAGCCAACCTGGGGACAGCCATAATTCACCCCTCCACTTT. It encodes CASSQPGDSHNSPLHF.